This record concerns one T cell receptor beta chain sequence. These data originate in a study of T cells expressing NK-cell markers. Background on the study: Cells sorted as CD3+CD56+NKG2C+, CD3+CD56+NKG2C- and CD3+CD56-NKG2C+ T cells supplied the TCR beta repertoires.

The CDR3 spans 16 residues. Germline V CDR1 and CDR2: SNHLY, FYNNEI. In generating TCR beta cDNA, 5'RACE template switching with UMIs was used. From its re-call of the 5' RACE reads, TCRdb lists each CDR3 protein once, without DNA. The sample features around 180,000 distinct CDR3 sequences, with 20% in its top ten. This sequence joins TRBV2 and TRBJ1-1; the TRBD1 assignment by TCRdb is unverifiable without DNA. Sequencing was carried out using blood T cells: a sorted CD56 or NKG2C T cell subset, CD4+ or CD8+ T cells, or bulk PBMC T cells (not recorded which). The TCR comes from a man aged 18-69 years in good health. The CDR3 here is CASSEAKRQGSTEAFF. Full variable domain (remainder filled in from reference TRBV2 and TRBJ1-1): EPEVTQTPSHQVTQMGQEVILRCVPISNHLYFYWYRQILGQKVEFLVSFYNNEISEKSEIFDDQFSVERPDGSNFTLKIRSTKLEDSAMYFCASSEAKRQGSTEAFFGQGTRLTVV.